The T cell receptor beta chain described here comes from a study of T cell responses to AZD1222 COVID-19 vaccine. This CDR3 has 13 residues. The germline V and J ends were trimmed by 5 bases and 4 bases, with 9 bases remaining between them. The method was immunoSEQ multiplex PCR; TCRdb's version includes in-frame clones alone and lacks a portion of them. The table records around 60,000 clones, 70% to 90% of them present only once. Findings and caveats of the study: In the spike-specific TCR repertoire, nearly half reportedly target unmutated variant regions.

Comments on this clone: No antigen is known for it.

Sequencing used peripheral blood, obtained on day 0 of AZD1222 vaccination. The clonotype was recovered from an adult in good health. The chain recombines TRBV12-3 or TRBV12-4 with TRBJ1-3; the D gene is possibly TRBD1 (5 bases). The CDR3 DNA reads as TGTGCCAGCAGTCTCGGGACCGGAAACACCATATATTTT. It specifies CASSLGTGNTIYF.